The TCR beta chain under discussion was sequenced for a study of T cell clonality in common variable immunodeficiency. Study results and limitations: CVID subjects had higher TCRbeta clonality than healthy controls, most marked in about a third. Common variable immunodeficiency TCR beta sequences reportedly had fewer deletions and N-nucleotide insertions.

The assay was immunoSEQ multiplex PCR, and TCRdb's table has in-frame clones only and misses some. The specimen has around 33,000 clones, none found just once. In germline, CDR1 is SGHAT, CDR2 FQNNGV. V trimming: 5 bases; J trimming: 5 bases; junction bases outside the gene matches: 9. The CDR3 has 15 amino acids. A word on this clone: The antigen remains unidentified. The CDR3 is cut off 3 residues early in the read; its end comes from the germline J gene.

This TCR was recovered from a human donor with common variable immunodeficiency. The V gene is TRBV11-2, the J gene TRBJ2-7; 10 bases are a match to TRBD1. The sequenced sample consisted of peripheral blood mononuclear cells. The CDR3: CASSPYGQGDHEQYF. CDR3 DNA, as far as it was read: TGTGCCAGCAGCCCCTACGGACAGGGGGACCACGAG.